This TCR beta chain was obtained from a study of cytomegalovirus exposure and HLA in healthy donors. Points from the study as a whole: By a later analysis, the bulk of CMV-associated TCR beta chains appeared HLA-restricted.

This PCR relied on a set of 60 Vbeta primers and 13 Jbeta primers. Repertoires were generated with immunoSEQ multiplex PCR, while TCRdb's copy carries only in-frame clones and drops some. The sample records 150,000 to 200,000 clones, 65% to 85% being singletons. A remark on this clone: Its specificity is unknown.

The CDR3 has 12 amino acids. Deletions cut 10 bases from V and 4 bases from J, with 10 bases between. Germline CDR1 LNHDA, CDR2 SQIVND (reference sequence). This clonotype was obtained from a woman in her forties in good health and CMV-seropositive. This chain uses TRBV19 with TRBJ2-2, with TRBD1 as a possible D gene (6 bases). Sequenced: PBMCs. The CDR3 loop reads CATRTATGELFF. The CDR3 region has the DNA TGTGCCACCAGGACAGCCACCGGGGAGCTGTTTTTT.